This is a list of T cell receptor beta chains from one sample in a study of Graves' ophthalmopathy and Graves' hyperthyroidism. TCRdb processed the multiplex PCR reads anew with MiXCR; each CDR3 protein has one entry. The table has approximately 380,000 distinct CDR3 sequences, under 25% seen once; the top ten hold 2.5% to 3.5%. Source material: peripheral blood. The receptors here all came from a woman under 30 with stable Graves' hyperthyroidism. CDR3s include the opening cysteine and the closing phenylalanine or tryptophan. A D gene is named only where the DNA matches it firmly. The size of a clone is reported for some rows only, either as once, few or many, or as a class for expanded clones.

D	V	size	J	CDR3	DNA
-	TRBV7-2	many	TRBJ2-5	CASSMLAEQETQYF	TGTGCCAGCAGCATGTTAGCGGAGCAAGAGACCCAGTACTTC
TRBD2	TRBV20-1	many	TRBJ2-5	CSARPGTSGRLETQYF	TGCAGTGCTAGACCCGGGACTAGCGGGAGACTAGAGACCCAGTACTTC
-	TRBV6-1	-	TRBJ1-2	CASSESGNRNGYTF	TGTGCCAGCAGTGAATCCGGCAACAGGAATGGCTACACCTTC
-	TRBV12-3/TRBV12-4	many	TRBJ1-2	CASSQSTNGYTF	TGTGCCAGCAGTCAGAGCACTAATGGCTACACCTTC
-	TRBV11-1	-	TRBJ2-5	CASSLAPNEETQYF	TGTGCCAGCAGCTTAGCGCCAAATGAGGAGACCCAGTACTTC
TRBD2	TRBV20-1	-	TRBJ2-7	CSARGGRDYDQYF	TGCAGTGCTAGAGGAGGCAGGGACTACGATCAGTACTTC
-	TRBV4-1	few	TRBJ2-7	CASSQESIHSTYEQYF	TGCGCCAGCAGCCAAGAGAGTATTCACAGCACCTACGAGCAGTACTTC
TRBD1	TRBV18	few	TRBJ2-5	CASSPPTGGSETQYF	TGTGCCAGCTCACCACCAACAGGGGGCTCAGAGACCCAGTACTTC
-	TRBV7-9	many	TRBJ2-7	CASSLTGRYEQYF	TGTGCCAGCAGCTTAACAGGGCGCTACGAGCAGTACTTC
-	TRBV2	-	TRBJ2-6	CASSEQGAGANVLTF	TGTGCCAGCTCCGAACAGGGAGCTGGGGCCAACGTCCTGACTTTC
TRBD1	TRBV20-1	-	TRBJ1-5	CSARDGTGNQPQHF	TGCAGTGCTAGGGATGGGACAGGCAATCAGCCCCAGCATTTT
-	TRBV4-1	-	TRBJ2-2	CASSQGYLNTGELFF	TGCGCCAGCAGCCAAGGGTATTTGAACACCGGGGAGCTGTTTTTT
-	TRBV12-3/TRBV12-4	many	TRBJ1-1	CASSWVRDTEAFF	TGTGCCAGCAGTTGGGTCAGAGACACTGAAGCTTTCTTT
-	TRBV5-5	few	TRBJ1-2	CASSIRIGGPYGYTF	TGTGCCAGCAGCATAAGAATCGGGGGCCCCTATGGCTACACCTTC
-	TRBV19	-	TRBJ1-2	CASSMTPSPIYGYSF	TGTGCCAGTAGTATGACCCCCTCTCCAATCTATGGCTACAGCTTC
-	TRBV20-1	many	TRBJ1-3	CSAADDSGNTIYF	TGCAGTGCTGCGGACGACTCCGGAAACACCATATATTTT
-	TRBV7-6	many	TRBJ2-7	CASSLSSEFGTGSSYEQYF	TGTGCCAGCAGCTTATCATCGGAGTTTGGGACTGGAAGCTCCTACGAGCAGTACTTC
-	TRBV4-1	many	TRBJ2-7	CASSPQFDYEQYF	TGCGCCAGCAGCCCCCAATTTGACTACGAGCAGTACTTC
-	TRBV19	many	TRBJ1-5	CASSIDGRPQHF	TGTGCCAGTAGTATAGATGGCAGACCCCAGCATTTT
TRBD2	TRBV11-2	-	TRBJ2-7	CASSIKLAGSLYEQYF	TGTGCCAGCAGCATCAAACTAGCGGGAAGTCTCTACGAGCAGTACTTC
TRBD1	TRBV29-1	few	TRBJ1-2	CSARRGQNYGYTF	TGCAGCGCCCGCCGGGGACAGAACTATGGCTACACCTTC
-	TRBV12-3/TRBV12-4	-	TRBJ2-2	CASRPQGFTGELFF	TGTGCCAGCAGACCACAGGGTTTTACCGGGGAGCTGTTTTTT
-	TRBV18	many	TRBJ2-5	CASSPDIKETQYF	TGTGCCAGCTCGCCAGACATAAAAGAGACCCAGTACTTC
TRBD1	TRBV30	many	TRBJ1-5	CAWSDGGTVNQPQHF	TGTGCCTGGAGTGACGGAGGGACAGTCAATCAGCCCCAGCATTTT
-	TRBV2	many	TRBJ1-5	CASTGQRDQPQHF	TGTGCCAGCACTGGACAGAGGGATCAGCCCCAGCATTTT
TRBD1	TRBV7-9	many	TRBJ2-2	CASSRRQGLDTGELFF	TGTGCCAGCAGCCGCCGACAGGGCCTGGACACCGGGGAGCTGTTTTTT
-	TRBV7-8	-	TRBJ2-5	CASSFVFGGPQETQYF	TGTGCCAGCAGCTTCGTATTCGGGGGGCCGCAAGAGACCCAGTACTTC
-	TRBV6-5	many	TRBJ2-2	CASGRGAMAGELFF	TGTGCCAGCGGTAGGGGGGCCATGGCCGGGGAGCTGTTTTTT
-	TRBV6-7	many	TRBJ2-7	CASSYPGCNSYEQYF	TGTGCCAGCAGTTACCCGGGATGCAACTCCTACGAGCAGTACTTC
-	TRBV7-9	-	TRBJ2-7	CASSPGTAITYEQYF	TGTGCCAGCAGCCCAGGGACCGCGATTACCTACGAGCAGTACTTC
-	TRBV6-5	many	TRBJ2-7	CASSGKELTSYEQYF	TGTGCCAGCAGCGGCAAGGAGCTGACCTCCTACGAGCAGTACTTC
TRBD1	TRBV6-1	once	TRBJ1-2	CASSVGQGLYGYTF	TGTGCCAGCAGCGTAGGACAGGGCCTTTATGGCTACACCTTC
-	TRBV11-2	many	TRBJ1-2	CASSTGANYGYTF	TGTGCCAGCAGCACCGGGGCTAACTATGGCTACACCTTC
TRBD2	TRBV4-1	few	TRBJ2-5	CASSQGAGGETQYF	TGCGCCAGCAGCCAAGGGGCCGGGGGGGAGACCCAGTACTTC
TRBD2	TRBV15	many	TRBJ2-5	CATSRGLPLAGVETQYF	TGTGCCACCAGCAGAGGCCTCCCACTAGCGGGGGTGGAGACCCAGTACTTC
-	TRBV5-1	many	TRBJ2-2	CASSPGLASLPTGELFF	TGCGCCAGCAGCCCGGGACTGGCTAGCCTCCCTACCGGGGAGCTGTTTTTT
-	TRBV2	-	TRBJ2-7	CATQRFSYDQYF	TGTGCCACACAGCGGTTCTCCTACGATCAGTACTTC
-	TRBV12-3/TRBV12-4	many	TRBJ2-7	CASRRAGGASYEQYF	TGTGCCAGCAGACGGGCTGGGGGGGCATCCTACGAGCAGTACTTC
-	TRBV19	-	TRBJ1-1	CASSGVLTMNTEAFF	TGTGCCAGTAGTGGGGTCCTTACAATGAACACTGAAGCTTTCTTT
-	TRBV28	many	TRBJ1-2	CASSRSSAVGYTF	TGTGCCAGCAGTCGGTCCTCTGCTGTTGGCTACACCTTC
TRBD1	TRBV10-3	many	TRBJ2-7	CAISGQGTYEQYF	TGTGCCATCAGTGGACAGGGTACCTACGAGCAGTACTTC
-	TRBV7-3	-	TRBJ2-2	CASSLISYRERGGELFF	TGTGCCAGCAGCTTAATATCGTACCGGGAGAGGGGCGGGGAGCTGTTTTTT
TRBD2	TRBV9	once	TRBJ2-7	CASSVVDSGRVEQYF	TGTGCCAGCAGCGTAGTGGATAGCGGGAGAGTCGAGCAGTACTTC
-	TRBV6-5	-	TRBJ1-1	CASSYPLGTEAFF	TGTGCCAGCAGTTACCCCTTAGGCACTGAAGCTTTCTTT